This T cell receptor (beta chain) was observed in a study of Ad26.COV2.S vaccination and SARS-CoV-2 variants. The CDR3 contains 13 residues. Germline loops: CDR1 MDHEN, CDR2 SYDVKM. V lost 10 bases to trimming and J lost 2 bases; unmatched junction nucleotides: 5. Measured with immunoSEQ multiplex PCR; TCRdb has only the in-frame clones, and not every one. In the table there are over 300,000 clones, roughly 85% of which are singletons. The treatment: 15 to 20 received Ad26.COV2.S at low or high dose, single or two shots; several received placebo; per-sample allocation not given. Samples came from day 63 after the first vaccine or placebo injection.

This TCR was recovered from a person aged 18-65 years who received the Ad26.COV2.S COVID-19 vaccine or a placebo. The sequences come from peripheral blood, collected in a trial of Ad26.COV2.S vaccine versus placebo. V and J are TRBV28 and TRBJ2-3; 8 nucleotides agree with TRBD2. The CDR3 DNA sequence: TGTGCCAACCCGGGGGGGATCACAGATACGCAGTATTTT. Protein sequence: CANPGGITDTQYF.